The next 20 T cell receptor beta chains were all read from a single sample in a study of cytomegalovirus exposure and HLA in healthy donors. The primer mix had 60 Vbeta and 13 Jbeta primers. Method: immunoSEQ multiplex PCR; TCRdb's copy keeps in-frame clones and lacks some. The table shows fewer than 250,000 clones, with approximately 83% occurring only once. The sample comprised PBMCs. The receptor set was obtained from a woman aged 50 to 65 in good health and CMV-seropositive.

V gene TRBV7-9 combines with J gene TRBJ1-1, with a tentative D call TRBD1 (6 bases). Germline CDR1 reads SEHNR; CDR2 reads FQNEAQ (reference sequence). The CDR3 has 15 residues. V was cut by 5 bases and J by 4 bases, with 17 bases left in between. CDR3 DNA sequence: TGTGCCAGCAGCCATGAGGGGGGGTCGACCACTGAAGCTTTCTTT. It translates to CASSHEGGSTTEAFF.

The chain uses TRBV7-2 and TRBJ2-5, with 9 positions matching TRBD2. The CDR3 length is 16 residues. V shed 4 bases, J shed 5 bases, and the junction held 11 bases outside the gene matches. Germline CDR1 and CDR2: SGHTA and FQGNSA. In nucleotides, the CDR3 is TGTGCCAGCAGCTACCAAGCGGCGGGGGGGCTTGAGACCCAGTACTTC. Its protein is CASSYQAAGGLETQYF.

This chain uses TRBV7-2 with TRBJ2-4; 12 positions agree with TRBD2. V shed 5 bases and J 5 bases; nucleotides not matched to a gene: 7. The CDR3 spans 16 residues. Germline-derived CDR1 and CDR2 are SGHTA and FQGNSA. The chain's CDR3 is CASSALAGGLENIQYF. The CDR3 DNA sequence: TGTGCCAGCAGCGCTCTAGCGGGGGGGCTGGAAAACATTCAGTACTTC. The complete variable domain, with remaining parts taken from reference TRBV7-2 and TRBJ2-4, reads GAGVSQSPSNKVTEKGKDVELRCDPISGHTALYWYRQSLGQGLEFLIYFQGNSAPDKSGLPSDRFSAERTGGSVSTLTIQRTQQEDSAVYLCASSALAGGLENIQYFGAGTRLSVL.

This sequence joins TRBV19 and TRBJ1-5; 10 nucleotides line up with TRBD1. The CDR3 runs 17 residues. V lost 5 bases, J lost 4 bases, and 11 bases stayed unmatched. Looked up from germline, CDR1 is LNHDA and CDR2 is SQIVND (reference sequence). DNA for the CDR3: TGTGCCAGTAGTGAAGGACAGGGGGTTATCGGGAATCAGCCCCAGCATTTT. It is translated as CASSEGQGVIGNQPQHF. Supplemented by reference TRBV19 and TRBJ1-5, the full variable domain reads DGGITQSPKYLFRKEGQNVTLSCEQNLNHDAMYWYRQDPGQGLRLIYYSQIVNDFQKGDIAEGYSVSREKKESFPLTVTSAQKNPTAFYLCASSEGQGVIGNQPQHFGDGTRLSIL.

The CDR3 DNA follows: TGTGCCAGCAGTTCCCGCTTGCTAGGCGAGCAGTACTTC. Translation gives CASSSRLLGEQYF. The J gene is TRBJ2-7, the V gene TRBV6-5; D is uncertain. Germline assignment: CDR1 MNHEY and CDR2 SVGAGI. The germline V and J ends were trimmed by 4 bases and 6 bases, with 13 bases remaining between them. The CDR3 loop spans 13 amino acids.

The V gene is TRBV27, the J gene TRBJ1-1, with TRBD1 identical over 7 bases. Germline CDR1 and CDR2: MNHEY and SMNVEV (reference sequence). The V and J ends lost 7 bases and 0 bases, in that order; junction bases with no gene match: 5. CDR3 size: 14 residues. DNA for the CDR3: TGTGCCAGCACGAAACAGGGGATGAACACTGAAGCTTTCTTT. Its translation is CASTKQGMNTEAFF.

This chain uses TRBV5-6 with TRBJ1-2; 8 nucleotides align to TRBD1. The CDR3 spans 13 residues. V lost 5 bases, J lost 4 bases, and 4 bases stayed unmatched. The germline CDR1 and CDR2 sequences are SGHDT and YYEEEE. CDR3 sequence: CASSLDRVYGYTF. The CDR3 DNA follows: TGTGCCAGCAGTCTGGACAGGGTCTATGGCTACACCTTC. Looking up the rest from reference TRBV5-6 and TRBJ1-2 gives the full variable domain: DAGVTQSPTHLIKTRGQQVTLRCSPKSGHDTVSWYQQALGQGPQFIFQYYEEEERQRGNFPDRFSGHQFPNYSSELNVNALLLGDSALYLCASSLDRVYGYTFGSGTRLTVV.

This rearrangement joins TRBV7-9 to TRBJ1-5; the D is unclear. The germline gives CDR1 SEHNR, CDR2 FQNEAQ (reference sequence). The germline V and J ends were trimmed by 5 bases and 3 bases, with 11 bases remaining between them. The length of the CDR3 is 14 residues. CDR3 bases: TGTGCCAGCAGCCCGTCCGGGAACAATCAGCCCCAGCATTTT. It specifies CASSPSGNNQPQHF.

This clone was recorded only once. This chain joins TRBV4-1 and TRBJ2-2, with 11 bases fitting TRBD2. Germline V gives CDR1 MGHRA, CDR2 YSYEKL. Losses at the gene ends were 4 bases for V and 4 bases for J; bases not matched to a gene: 8. This CDR3 has 17 amino acids. In DNA, the CDR3 is TGCGCCAGCAGCCGCGGACTAGCGGGTGTGGGCACCGGGGAGCTGTTTTTT. It encodes CASSRGLAGVGTGELFF.

This chain links TRBV6-5 with TRBJ2-7, with D maybe TRBD1 (6 bases). The CDR3 is made up of 14 amino acids. The germline V and J ends were trimmed by 0 bases and 6 bases, with 12 bases remaining between them. CDR1 is MNHEY and CDR2 is SVGAGI in the germline V gene. In DNA form, the CDR3 reads TGTGCCAGCAGTTACTCGGCAGGGGAAGGCGAGCAGTACTTC. It yields the protein CASSYSAGEGEQYF.

The DNA for the CDR3 is TGCGCCAGCAGCCCGACGGTAGGGGCTTCACCCCTCCACTTT. It encodes CASSPTVGASPLHF. The chain is built from TRBV4-3 and TRBJ1-6; tentatively, D is TRBD1 (5 bases). The CDR3 contains 14 residues. With 4 bases removed from V and 9 bases from J, the gap between germline ends came to 13 bases. Germline V lookup: CDR1 LGHNA, CDR2 YSLEER.

V is TRBV9 and J is TRBJ1-4; D is undetermined. The CDR3 sequence is 14 residues long. Germline V gene data show CDR1 as SGDLS and CDR2 as YYNGEE. The ends were cut back, 4 bases at V and 0 bases at J, with 7 bases in the middle. In DNA form, the CDR3 reads TGTGCCAGCAGCCCGGGGACAACTAATGAAAAACTGTTTTTT. Encoded protein: CASSPGTTNEKLFF.

This chain connects TRBV30 to TRBJ2-7, with D possibly matching TRBD1 (5 bases). Germline CDR1 GTSNPN, CDR2 SVGIG (reference sequence). V was clipped by 4 bases and J by 0 bases, with 10 bases between them. The CDR3 spans 13 residues. The CDR3 DNA follows: TGTGCCTGGATGGGCAGGGTCTCCTACGAGCAGTACTTC. Translating it yields CAWMGRVSYEQYF. Filled out from reference TRBV30 and TRBJ2-7, the complete variable domain reads SQTIHQWPATLVQPVGSPLSLECTVEGTSNPNLYWYRQAAGRGLQLLFYSVGIGQISSEVPQNLSASRPQDRQFILSSKKLLLSDSGFYLCAWMGRVSYEQYFGPGTRLTVT.

J is TRBJ1-2 and V is TRBV25-1; D gene uncertain. Germline lookup yields CDR1 MGHDK and CDR2 SYGVNS. Trimming shortened V by 4 bases and J by 6 bases, and 6 bases separated the two germline ends. The CDR3 runs to 11 residues. In nucleotides, the CDR3 is TGTGCCAGCAGTGCAGCGCATGGCTACACCTTC. Translation: CASSAAHGYTF.

J is TRBJ1-1 and V is TRBV28; D might be TRBD1 (6 bases). Looked up from germline, CDR1 is MDHEN and CDR2 is SYDVKM. The CDR3 has 15 residues. V lost 3 bases and J lost 1, with 12 bases in between. CDR3 nucleotide sequence: TGTGCCAGCAGTTTGGCGGGGGCATCGAACACTGAAGCTTTCTTT. Its protein product is CASSLAGASNTEAFF. The variable domain in full, with the rest retrieved from reference TRBV28 and TRBJ1-1, is DVKVTQSSRYLVKRTGEKVFLECVQDMDHENMFWYRQDPGLGLRLIYFSYDVKMKEKGDIPEGYSVSREKKERFSLILESASTNQTSMYLCASSLAGASNTEAFFGQGTRLTVV.

This rearrangement joins TRBV28 to TRBJ2-3; no reliable D call. Between the trimmed V and J ends, which lost 5 bases and 6 bases, there was a span of 18 bases. The CDR3 runs 15 residues. The germline CDR1 and CDR2 sequences are MDHEN and SYDVKM. The CDR3: CASSPPLGLGDTQYF. In DNA, the CDR3 is TGTGCCAGCAGTCCCCCGTTGGGCCTCGGCGATACGCAGTATTTT.

This clone appeared a single time. The V call is TRBV6-6, the J call TRBJ1-4; 8 bases fit TRBD1. Per germline, CDR1 MNHNY and CDR2 SVGAGI (reference sequence). This CDR3 is built from 14 residues. J lost 8 bases, V lost 0 bases, and 2 bases had no gene match. The CDR3 sequence: CASSYSGQGEKLFF. DNA for the CDR3: TGTGCCAGCAGTTACTCTGGACAGGGCGAAAAACTGTTTTTT.

This chain joins TRBV27 and TRBJ2-7; 10 bases map to TRBD2. The V gene's germline CDR1 is MNHEY and CDR2 SMNVEV (reference sequence). CDR3 length: 18 amino acids. V shed 4 bases, J shed 3 bases, and the junction held 15 bases outside the gene matches. CDR3 nucleotides: TGTGCCAGCAGTTCCCCGGGGGCGGGGACTAGCGACCACTACGAGCAGTACTTC. Translating it yields CASSSPGAGTSDHYEQYF.

The chain combines TRBV28 with TRBJ2-7; 8 bases agree with TRBD2. The CDR3 runs to 15 residues. Per the germline V gene, CDR1 is MDHEN and CDR2 is SYDVKM. V was clipped by 6 bases and J by 0 bases; unmatched bases: 7. In DNA, the CDR3 is TGTGCCAGCAGCCGCGGTACTAGCGGCTCCTACGAGCAGTACTTC. This codes for CASSRGTSGSYEQYF.

The V call is TRBV10-3, the J call TRBJ1-2, with no clear D. Germline V CDR1 and CDR2: ENHRY, SYGVKD. The CDR3 contains 13 residues. With 4 bases removed from V and 4 bases from J, the gap between germline ends came to 10 bases. In nucleotides, the CDR3 is TGTGCCATCAGTGGGCCACCCACCTATGGCTACACCTTC. It yields the protein CAISGPPTYGYTF.